This is a list of T cell receptor beta chains from one sample in a study of CD8 T cells in ankylosing spondylitis. TCRdb itself ran the 5' RACE reads through MiXCR, one entry per CDR3 protein. The data hold 190,000 or so distinct CDR3 sequences, with over 10% observed a single time. The material sequenced was blood, either unsorted or a sorted T cell fraction (not recorded which). The origin of the receptors is a male donor with ankylosing spondylitis or in good health (not recorded which). Both conserved end residues are part of each CDR3. D genes are given only for firm matches. Clone size, where shown, is once, few, many, or a class for clones that have expanded.

j_call	d_call	v_call	clone_size	cdr3_aa	cdr3_nt
TRBJ2-5	NA	TRBV4-1	NA	CASRNPNQETQYF	TGCGCCAGCAGGAATCCTAACCAAGAGACCCAGTACTTC
TRBJ2-1	NA	TRBV25-1	NA	CASSSQSEGLGEQFF	TGTGCCAGCAGTTCTCAGAGTGAGGGTTTAGGTGAGCAGTTCTTC
TRBJ2-3	TRBD1	TRBV7-9	few	CASSFETGGAEDTQYF	TGTGCCAGCAGCTTCGAAACAGGGGGCGCTGAAGATACGCAGTATTTT
TRBJ2-3	TRBD1	TRBV7-9	NA	CASSFPTGLTADTQYF	TGTGCCAGCAGCTTCCCGACAGGGTTGACGGCAGATACGCAGTATTTT
TRBJ1-1	NA	TRBV10-3	NA	CAISESAIEAFF	TGTGCCATCAGTGAGTCGGCGATTGAAGCTTTCTTT
TRBJ2-7	NA	TRBV7-9	NA	CASSSPVPGAIYEQYF	TGTGCCAGCAGCTCCCCCGTTCCCGGGGCCATCTACGAGCAGTACTTC
TRBJ2-7	TRBD2	TRBV11-3	NA	CASSLDGLAASYEQYF	TGTGCCAGCAGCTTAGACGGACTAGCGGCTTCCTACGAGCAGTACTTC
TRBJ2-2	NA	TRBV7-9	NA	CASSLVGGTGELFF	TGTGCCAGCAGCTTAGTTGGAGGGACCGGGGAGCTGTTTTTT
TRBJ1-2	TRBD1	TRBV6-1	few	CASRNRDRADYGYTF	TGTGCCAGCAGGAACCGGGACAGGGCTGACTATGGCTACACCTTC
TRBJ2-2	NA	TRBV12-3/TRBV12-4	many	CAIGPGELFF	TGTGCCATCGGGCCGGGGGAGCTGTTTTTT